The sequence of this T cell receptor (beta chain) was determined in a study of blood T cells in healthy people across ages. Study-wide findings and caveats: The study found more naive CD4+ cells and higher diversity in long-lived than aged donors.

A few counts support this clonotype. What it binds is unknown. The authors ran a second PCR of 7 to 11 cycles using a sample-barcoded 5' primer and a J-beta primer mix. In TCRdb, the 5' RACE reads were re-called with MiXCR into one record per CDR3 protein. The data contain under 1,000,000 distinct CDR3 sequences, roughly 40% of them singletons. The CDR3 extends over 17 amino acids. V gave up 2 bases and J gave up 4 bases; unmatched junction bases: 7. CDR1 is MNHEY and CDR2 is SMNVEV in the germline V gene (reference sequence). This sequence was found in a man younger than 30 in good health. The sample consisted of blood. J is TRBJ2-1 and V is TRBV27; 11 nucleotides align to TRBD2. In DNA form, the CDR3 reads TGTGCCAGCAGTTTACCTCGACTAGCGGGACCATACAATGAGCAGTTCTTC. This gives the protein CASSLPRLAGPYNEQFF.